These T cell receptor beta chains were read from a single sample in a study of metastatic and nonmetastatic thyroid tumors. Using MiXCR, TCRdb re-called clones from the PCR reads. The sample consists of 20,000 to 25,000 clones, approximately 16% of them appearing once. The sample was tumor tissue. Receptor source: a female donor with papillary thyroid cancer or a benign thyroid nodule (not recorded which). Some clones in this sample may be carry-over from other donors' samples. Each CDR3 is given with its conserved first and last residue. The order of the fields is clone size, V gene, J gene, D gene, CDR3 protein, CDR3 DNA. D genes are given only for firm matches. The size field is filled for only some rows; it gives once, few, many or a size class.

>many|TRBV7-8|TRBJ1-1|-
CASSLYQGRGEAFF
TGTGCCAGCAGCTTATACCAGGGGCGGGGTGAAGCTTTCTTT
>-|TRBV30|TRBJ1-2|-
CAWSKIRDTWLRYTF
TGTGCCTGGAGTAAAATACGGGACACATGGTTACGCTACACCTTC
>-|TRBV11-2|TRBJ2-1|-
CASSSRTAYGEQFF
TGTGCCAGCAGCTCTCGGACAGCGTACGGTGAGCAGTTCTTC
>-|TRBV12-3/TRBV12-4|TRBJ2-2|-
CASRVVRGPVTWELFF
TGTGCCAGCAGGGTAGTGCGGGGACCGGTCACCTGGGAGCTGTTTTTT
>many|TRBV20-1|TRBJ2-1|TRBD2
CSARQGLAVGNEQFF
TGCAGTGCTCGCCAGGGACTAGCGGTCGGCAATGAGCAGTTCTTC
>once|TRBV3-1|TRBJ2-1|TRBD2
CASSRVREDPYNEQFF
TGTGCCAGCAGCCGCGTCCGGGAGGACCCCTACAATGAGCAGTTCTTC
>many|TRBV9|TRBJ2-6|TRBD1
CASSVEDRAGANVLTF
TGTGCCAGCAGCGTAGAGGACAGGGCGGGGGCCAACGTCCTGACTTTC
>many|TRBV5-5|TRBJ2-1|-
CASNEQFF
TGTGCCAGCAATGAGCAGTTCTTC
>many|TRBV9|TRBJ1-4|TRBD1
CASSVGQGVEKLFF
TGTGCCAGCAGCGTAGGGCAGGGGGTTGAAAAACTGTTTTTT
>-|TRBV4-1|TRBJ2-1|-
CASSQVMGKVTEQFF
TGCGCCAGCAGCCAAGTGATGGGGAAAGTCACTGAGCAGTTCTTC
>many|TRBV5-1|TRBJ1-4|TRBD1
CASSLPLGQGGEKLFF
TGCGCCAGCAGCTTGCCATTGGGACAGGGGGGAGAAAAACTGTTTTTT
>many|TRBV29-1|TRBJ1-1|-
CSVRTPEAFF
TGCAGCGTCCGGACTCCTGAAGCTTTCTTT
>many|TRBV28|TRBJ2-1|TRBD1
CASSLDGRGRFNEQFF
TGTGCCAGCAGTTTAGACGGCAGGGGGCGTTTCAATGAGCAGTTCTTC
>medium-sized|TRBV28|TRBJ2-7|TRBD1
CASSTGTGAHEQYF
TGTGCCAGCAGTACCGGGACAGGGGCCCACGAGCAGTACTTC